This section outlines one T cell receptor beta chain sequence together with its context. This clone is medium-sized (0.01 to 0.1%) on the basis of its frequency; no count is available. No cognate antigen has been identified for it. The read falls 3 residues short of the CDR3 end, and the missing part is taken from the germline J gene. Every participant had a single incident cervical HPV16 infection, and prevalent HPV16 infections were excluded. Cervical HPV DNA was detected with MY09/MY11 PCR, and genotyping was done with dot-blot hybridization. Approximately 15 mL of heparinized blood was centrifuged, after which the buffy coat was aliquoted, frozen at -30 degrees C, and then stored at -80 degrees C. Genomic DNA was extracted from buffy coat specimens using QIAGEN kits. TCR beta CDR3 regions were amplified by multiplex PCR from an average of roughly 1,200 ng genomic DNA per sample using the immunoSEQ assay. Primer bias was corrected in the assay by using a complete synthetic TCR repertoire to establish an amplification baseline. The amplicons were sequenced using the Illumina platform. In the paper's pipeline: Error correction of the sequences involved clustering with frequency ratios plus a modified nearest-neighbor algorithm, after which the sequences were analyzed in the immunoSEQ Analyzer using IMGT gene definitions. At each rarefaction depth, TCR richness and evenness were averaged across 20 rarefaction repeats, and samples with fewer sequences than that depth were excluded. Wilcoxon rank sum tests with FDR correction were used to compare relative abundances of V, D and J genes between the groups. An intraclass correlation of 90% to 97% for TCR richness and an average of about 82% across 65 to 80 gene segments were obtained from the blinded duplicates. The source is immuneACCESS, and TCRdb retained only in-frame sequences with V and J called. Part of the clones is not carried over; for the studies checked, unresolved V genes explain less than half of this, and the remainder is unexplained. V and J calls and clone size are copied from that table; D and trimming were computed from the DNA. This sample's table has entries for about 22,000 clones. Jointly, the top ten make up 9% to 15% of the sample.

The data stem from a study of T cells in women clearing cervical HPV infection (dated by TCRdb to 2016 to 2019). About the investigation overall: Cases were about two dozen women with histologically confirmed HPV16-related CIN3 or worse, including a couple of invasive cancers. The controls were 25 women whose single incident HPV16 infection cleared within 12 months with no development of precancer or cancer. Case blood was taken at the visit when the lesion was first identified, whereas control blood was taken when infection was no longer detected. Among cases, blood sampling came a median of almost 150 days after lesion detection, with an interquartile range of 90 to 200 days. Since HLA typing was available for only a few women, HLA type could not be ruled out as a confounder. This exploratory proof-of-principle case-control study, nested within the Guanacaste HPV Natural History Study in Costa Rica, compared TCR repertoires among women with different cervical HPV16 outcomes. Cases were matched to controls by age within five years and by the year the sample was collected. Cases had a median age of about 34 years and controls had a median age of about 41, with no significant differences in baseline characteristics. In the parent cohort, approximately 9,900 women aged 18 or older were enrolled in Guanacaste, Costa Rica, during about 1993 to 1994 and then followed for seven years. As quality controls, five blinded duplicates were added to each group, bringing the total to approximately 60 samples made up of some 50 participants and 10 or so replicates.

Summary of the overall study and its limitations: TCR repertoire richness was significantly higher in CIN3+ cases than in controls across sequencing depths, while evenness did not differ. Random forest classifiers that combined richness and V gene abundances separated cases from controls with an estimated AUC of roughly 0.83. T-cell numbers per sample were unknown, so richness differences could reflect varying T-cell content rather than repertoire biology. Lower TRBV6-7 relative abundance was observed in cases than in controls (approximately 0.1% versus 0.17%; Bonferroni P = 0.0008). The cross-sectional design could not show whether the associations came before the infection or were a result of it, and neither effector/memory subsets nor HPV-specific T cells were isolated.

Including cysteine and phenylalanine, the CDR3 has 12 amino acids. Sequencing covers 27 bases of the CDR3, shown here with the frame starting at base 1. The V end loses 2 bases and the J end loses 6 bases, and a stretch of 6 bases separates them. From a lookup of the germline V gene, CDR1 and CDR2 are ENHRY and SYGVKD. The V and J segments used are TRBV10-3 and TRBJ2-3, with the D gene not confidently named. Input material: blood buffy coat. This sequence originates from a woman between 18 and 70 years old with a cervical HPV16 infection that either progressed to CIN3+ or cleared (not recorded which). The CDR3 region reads CAISEVGDTQYF. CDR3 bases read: TGTGCCATCAGTGAGGTGGGCGATACG.